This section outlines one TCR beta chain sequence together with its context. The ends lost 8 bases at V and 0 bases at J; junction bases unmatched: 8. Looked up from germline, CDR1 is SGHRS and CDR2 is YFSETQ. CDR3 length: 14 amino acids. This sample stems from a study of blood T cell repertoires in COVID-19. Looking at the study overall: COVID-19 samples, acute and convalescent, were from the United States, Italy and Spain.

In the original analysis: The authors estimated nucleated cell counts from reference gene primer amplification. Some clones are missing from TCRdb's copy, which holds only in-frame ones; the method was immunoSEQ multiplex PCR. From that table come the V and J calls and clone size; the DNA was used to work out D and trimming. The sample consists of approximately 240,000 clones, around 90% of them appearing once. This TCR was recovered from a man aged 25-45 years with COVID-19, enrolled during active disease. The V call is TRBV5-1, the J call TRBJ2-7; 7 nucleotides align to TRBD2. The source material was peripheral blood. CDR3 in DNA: TGCGCCAGAAACGGACTAGAATACTCCTACGAGCAGTACTTC. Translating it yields CARNGLEYSYEQYF.